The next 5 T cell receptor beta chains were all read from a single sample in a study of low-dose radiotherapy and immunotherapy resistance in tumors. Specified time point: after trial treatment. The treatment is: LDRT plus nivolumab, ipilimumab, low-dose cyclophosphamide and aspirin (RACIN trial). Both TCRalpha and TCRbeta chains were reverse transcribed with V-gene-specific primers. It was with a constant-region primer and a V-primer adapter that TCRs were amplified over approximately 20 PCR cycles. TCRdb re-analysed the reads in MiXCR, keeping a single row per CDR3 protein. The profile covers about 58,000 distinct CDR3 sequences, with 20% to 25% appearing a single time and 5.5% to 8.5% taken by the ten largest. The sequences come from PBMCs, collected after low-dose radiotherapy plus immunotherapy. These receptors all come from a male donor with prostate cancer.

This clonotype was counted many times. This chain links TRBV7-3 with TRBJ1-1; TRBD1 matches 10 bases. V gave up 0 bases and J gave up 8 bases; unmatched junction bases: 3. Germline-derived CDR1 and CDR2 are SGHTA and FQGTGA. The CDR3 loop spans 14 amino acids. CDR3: CASSLTGTGEEAFF. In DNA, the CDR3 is TGTGCCAGCAGCTTAACAGGGACAGGGGAGGAAGCTTTCTTT. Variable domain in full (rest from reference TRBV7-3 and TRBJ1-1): GAGVSQTPSNKVTEKGKYVELRCDPISGHTALYWYRQSLGQGPEFLIYFQGTGAADDSGLPNDRFFAVRPEGSVSTLKIQRTERGDSAVYLCASSLTGTGEEAFFGQGTRLTVV.

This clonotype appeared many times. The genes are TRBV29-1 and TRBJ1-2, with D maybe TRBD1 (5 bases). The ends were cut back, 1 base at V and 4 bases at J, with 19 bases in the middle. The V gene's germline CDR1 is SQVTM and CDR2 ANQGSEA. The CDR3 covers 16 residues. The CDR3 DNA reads TGCAGCGTTGAAGGACCCGGGACTCCAGACGGCTATGGCTACACCTTC. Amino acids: CSVEGPGTPDGYGYTF.

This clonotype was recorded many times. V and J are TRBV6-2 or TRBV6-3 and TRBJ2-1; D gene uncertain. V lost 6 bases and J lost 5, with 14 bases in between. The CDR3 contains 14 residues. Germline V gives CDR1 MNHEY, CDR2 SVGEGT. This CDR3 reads CASRSTAAHNEQFF. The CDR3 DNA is TGTGCCAGCAGATCTACCGCGGCCCACAATGAGCAGTTCTTC.

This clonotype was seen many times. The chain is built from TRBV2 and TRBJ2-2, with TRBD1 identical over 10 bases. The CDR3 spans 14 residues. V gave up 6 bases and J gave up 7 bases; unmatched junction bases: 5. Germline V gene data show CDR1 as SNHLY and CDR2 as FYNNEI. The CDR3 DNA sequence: TGTGCCAGCAGGACAGGGGGCTTGGGCGGGGAGCTGTTTTTT. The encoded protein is CASRTGGLGGELFF.

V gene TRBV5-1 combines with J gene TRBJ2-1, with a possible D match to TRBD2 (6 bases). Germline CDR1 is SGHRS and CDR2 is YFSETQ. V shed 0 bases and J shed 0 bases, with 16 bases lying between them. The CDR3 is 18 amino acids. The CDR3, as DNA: TGCGCCAGCAGCTTGGGGACCATCCCGACTAGCTCCTACAATGAGCAGTTCTTC. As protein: CASSLGTIPTSSYNEQFF.